Each of the 10 T cell receptor beta chains below was sequenced from the same sample in a study of T cell responses to AZD1222 COVID-19 vaccine. Sequenced by immunoSEQ multiplex PCR; TCRdb stores in-frame clones only, minus some. Of under 150,000 clones in the sample, 92% were seen once. The material was peripheral blood, obtained 28 days after the second AZD1222 dose. The receptors here all came from an adult who received the AZD1222 COVID-19 vaccine.

The genes are TRBV19 and TRBJ1-5, with D perhaps matching TRBD1 (5 bases). Germline V gene data show CDR1 as LNHDA and CDR2 as SQIVND (reference sequence). V lost 4 bases to trimming and J lost 0 bases, with 10 bases between them. CDR3 length equals 15 residues. In DNA, the CDR3 is TGTGCCAGTAGTACCCAGGGAAATAGCAATCAGCCCCAGCATTTT. Translation: CASSTQGNSNQPQHF. The variable domain in full, with the rest retrieved from reference TRBV19 and TRBJ1-5, is DGGITQSPKYLFRKEGQNVTLSCEQNLNHDAMYWYRQDPGQGLRLIYYSQIVNDFQKGDIAEGYSVSREKKESFPLTVTSAQKNPTAFYLCASSTQGNSNQPQHFGDGTRLSIL.

The chain carries TRBV6-2 or TRBV6-3 and TRBJ1-1; the D gene is possibly TRBD1 (5 bases). CDR3 length: 14 residues. V was shortened by 6 bases and J by 5 bases, with 16 bases between the two germline ends. The V gene's germline CDR1 is MNHEY and CDR2 SVGEGT. The CDR3 spells CASSTEGSPTEAFF. The CDR3 DNA reads TGTGCCAGCAGCACCGAGGGGTCTCCTACTGAAGCTTTCTTT.

The chain combines TRBV5-6 with TRBJ2-4, with no clear D. There are 16 residues in the CDR3. Trimming left V 2 bases short and J 0 bases short, with 12 bases between. CDR1 and CDR2 (germline): SGHDT, YYEEEE. The CDR3 protein is CASSLPNPGAKNIQYF. The CDR3 nucleotides are TGTGCCAGCAGCTTACCGAATCCGGGAGCCAAAAACATTCAGTACTTC.

This clone showed up just once. The genes are TRBV19 and TRBJ1-2, with a weak D call TRBD1 (5 bases). V was trimmed by 3 bases and J by 6 bases, leaving 17 bases between them. There are 15 residues in the CDR3. Germline CDR1 reads LNHDA; CDR2 reads SQIVND (reference sequence). The CDR3 protein is CASSIGAADYDGYTF. In nucleotides, the CDR3 is TGTGCCAGTAGTATTGGGGCAGCAGACTATGATGGCTACACCTTC.

V usage is TRBV30 and J usage is TRBJ2-2; TRBD2 aligns across 14 bases. The V segment lost 2 bases and the J segment 0 bases; nucleotides outside the gene matches: 8. The CDR3 sequence is 19 residues long. The germline V gene encodes CDR1 GTSNPN and CDR2 SVGIG (reference sequence). CDR3 sequence: CAWSPLRTSGRSNTGELFF. DNA for the CDR3: TGTGCCTGGAGTCCGCTAAGGACTAGCGGGAGGTCGAACACCGGGGAGCTGTTTTTT.

The chain combines TRBV28 with TRBJ2-3, with 7 bases fitting TRBD2. This CDR3 spans 14 amino acids. Germline CDR1 and CDR2: MDHEN and SYDVKM. V gave up 1 base and J gave up 3 bases; unmatched junction bases: 1. CDR3: CASSLSGGTDTQYF. The CDR3 DNA sequence: TGTGCCAGCAGTTTATCCGGGGGGACAGATACGCAGTATTTT.

This sequence joins TRBV9 and TRBJ2-5; D is possibly TRBD1 (5 bases). Germline V gives CDR1 SGDLS, CDR2 YYNGEE. The V end lost 0 bases, the J end lost 7 bases, and 10 bases lay between the germline ends. This CDR3 spans 13 amino acids. This CDR3 reads CASSVDAQGTQYF. The CDR3 DNA is TGTGCCAGCAGCGTAGACGCTCAGGGGACCCAGTACTTC.

The sample holds one count of this clone. The CDR3, as DNA: TGTGCCAGTAGCTGGGAGTACGGCACAGATACGCAGTATTTT. Its translation is CASSWEYGTDTQYF. The gene calls are TRBV19 and TRBJ2-3; D is perhaps TRBD2 (5 bases). The CDR3 is 14 residues long. Germline values: CDR1 LNHDA, CDR2 SQIVND (reference sequence). Trimming pared 6 bases from V and 1 base from J, leaving 11 bases between.

This sequence joins TRBV2 and TRBJ2-5, with D maybe TRBD2 (5 bases). The CDR3 has 14 amino acids. Germline V lookup: CDR1 SNHLY, CDR2 FYNNEI. V shed 2 bases and J shed 2 bases, with 9 bases lying between them. The CDR3 nucleotides are TGTGCCAGCAGTGAAAGCGAGGGACAAGAGACCCAGTACTTC. Encoded protein: CASSESEGQETQYF.

The chain joins TRBV2 to TRBJ1-1; unclear D gene. The V end lost 8 bases, the J end lost 7 bases, and 14 bases lay between the germline ends. The length of the CDR3 is 12 residues. Germline loops: CDR1 SNHLY, CDR2 FYNNEI. CDR3 loop: CASGLDLFEAFF. Here the CDR3 DNA reads TGTGCCAGCGGCCTGGACTTATTTGAAGCTTTCTTT.